This T cell receptor (beta chain) came from a study of vaccination effects on CD4 cells after COVID-19. The CDR3 has 13 amino acids. Germline lookup yields CDR1 SQVTM and CDR2 ANQGSEA. V lost 6 bases to trimming and J lost 4 bases; unmatched junction nucleotides: 7. Cells that had been cultured for approximately eleven days were the source of isolated CD4+ T cells. The vaccine given was either BNT162b2 or mRNA-1273, in two doses. Comment on this clone: No antigen is known for it.

TCRdb's copy holds only in-frame clones and misses some; the assay was immunoSEQ multiplex PCR. The sample includes 60,000 to 80,000 clones, about 74% of them seen just once. This clonotype originated in a human donor who received a COVID-19 vaccine. The rearrangement uses TRBV29-1 and TRBJ1-1; 8 bases map to TRBD1. Sequences were derived from CD4+ T cells from PBMCs cultured without peptide, sampled after COVID-19 vaccination. In nucleotides, the CDR3 is TGCAGCGTCTTGGGACAGGCAATCACTGAAGCTTTCTTT. Amino acid sequence: CSVLGQAITEAFF.